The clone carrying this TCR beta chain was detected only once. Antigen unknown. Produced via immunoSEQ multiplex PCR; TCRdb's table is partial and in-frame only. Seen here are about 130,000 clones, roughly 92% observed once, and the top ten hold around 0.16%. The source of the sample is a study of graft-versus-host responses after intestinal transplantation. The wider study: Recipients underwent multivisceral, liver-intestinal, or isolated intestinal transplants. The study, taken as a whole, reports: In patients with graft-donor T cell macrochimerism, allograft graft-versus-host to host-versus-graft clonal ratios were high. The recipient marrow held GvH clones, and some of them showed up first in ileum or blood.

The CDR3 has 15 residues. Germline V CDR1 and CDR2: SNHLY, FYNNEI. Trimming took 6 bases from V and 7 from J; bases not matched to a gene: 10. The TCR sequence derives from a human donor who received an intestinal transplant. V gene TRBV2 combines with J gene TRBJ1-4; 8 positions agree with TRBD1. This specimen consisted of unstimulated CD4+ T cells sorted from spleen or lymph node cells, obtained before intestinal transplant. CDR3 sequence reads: CASRVDRARGEKLFF. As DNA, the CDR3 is TGTGCCAGCAGGGTGGACAGGGCGAGAGGTGAAAAACTGTTTTTT.